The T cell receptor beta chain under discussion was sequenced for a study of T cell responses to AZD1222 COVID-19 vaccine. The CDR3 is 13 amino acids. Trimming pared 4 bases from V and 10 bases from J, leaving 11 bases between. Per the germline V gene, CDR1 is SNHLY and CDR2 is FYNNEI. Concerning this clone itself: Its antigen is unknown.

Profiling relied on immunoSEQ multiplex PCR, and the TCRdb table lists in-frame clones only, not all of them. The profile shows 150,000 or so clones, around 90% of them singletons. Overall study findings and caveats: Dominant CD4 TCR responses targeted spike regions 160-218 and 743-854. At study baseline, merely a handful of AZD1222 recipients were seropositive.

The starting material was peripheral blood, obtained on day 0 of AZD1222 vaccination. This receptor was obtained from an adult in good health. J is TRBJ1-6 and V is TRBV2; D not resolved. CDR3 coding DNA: TGTGCCAGCAGTGGGGAACCCTTATCACCCCTCCACTTT. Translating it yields CASSGEPLSPLHF.